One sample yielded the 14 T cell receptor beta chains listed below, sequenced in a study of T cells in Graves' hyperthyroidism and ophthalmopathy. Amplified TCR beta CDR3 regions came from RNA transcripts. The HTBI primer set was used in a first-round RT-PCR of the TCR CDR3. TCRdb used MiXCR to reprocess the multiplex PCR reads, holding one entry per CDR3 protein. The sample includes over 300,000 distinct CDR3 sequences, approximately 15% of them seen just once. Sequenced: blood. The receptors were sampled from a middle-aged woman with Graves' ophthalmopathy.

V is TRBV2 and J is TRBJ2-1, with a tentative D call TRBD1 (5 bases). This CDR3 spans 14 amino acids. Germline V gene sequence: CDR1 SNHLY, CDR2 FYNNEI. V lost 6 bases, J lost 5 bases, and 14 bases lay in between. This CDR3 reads CASSPSQVNNEQFF. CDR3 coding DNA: TGTGCCAGCAGCCCTTCACAGGTCAACAATGAGCAGTTCTTC. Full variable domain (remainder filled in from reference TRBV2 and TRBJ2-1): EPEVTQTPSHQVTQMGQEVILRCVPISNHLYFYWYRQILGQKVEFLVSFYNNEISEKSEIFDDQFSVERPDGSNFTLKIRSTKLEDSAMYFCASSPSQVNNEQFFGPGTRLTVL.

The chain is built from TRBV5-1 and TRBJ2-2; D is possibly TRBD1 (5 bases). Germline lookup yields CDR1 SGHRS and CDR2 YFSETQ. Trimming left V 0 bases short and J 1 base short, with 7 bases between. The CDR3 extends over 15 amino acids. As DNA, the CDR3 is TGCGCCAGCAGCTTGGAACAGGTGAACACCGGGGAGCTGTTTTTT. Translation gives CASSLEQVNTGELFF.

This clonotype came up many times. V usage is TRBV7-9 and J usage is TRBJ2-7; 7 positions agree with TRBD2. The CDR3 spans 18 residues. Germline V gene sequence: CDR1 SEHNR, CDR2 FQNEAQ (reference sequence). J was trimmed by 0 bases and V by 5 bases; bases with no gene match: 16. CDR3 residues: CASSPQGREGPSSYEQYF. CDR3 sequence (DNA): TGTGCCAGCAGCCCTCAAGGGAGGGAGGGCCCTAGCTCCTACGAGCAGTACTTC.

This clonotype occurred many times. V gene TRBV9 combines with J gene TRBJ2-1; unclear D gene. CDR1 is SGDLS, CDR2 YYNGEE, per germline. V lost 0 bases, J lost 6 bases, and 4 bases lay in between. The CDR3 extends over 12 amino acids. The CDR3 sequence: CASSVAGNEQFF. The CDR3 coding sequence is TGTGCCAGCAGCGTAGCTGGCAATGAGCAGTTCTTC.

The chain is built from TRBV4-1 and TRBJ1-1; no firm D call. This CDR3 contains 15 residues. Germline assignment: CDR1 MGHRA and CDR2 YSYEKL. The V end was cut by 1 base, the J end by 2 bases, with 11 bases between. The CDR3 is CASSQVVAANTEAFF. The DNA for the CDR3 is TGCGCCAGCAGCCAAGTCGTGGCAGCTAACACTGAAGCTTTCTTT.

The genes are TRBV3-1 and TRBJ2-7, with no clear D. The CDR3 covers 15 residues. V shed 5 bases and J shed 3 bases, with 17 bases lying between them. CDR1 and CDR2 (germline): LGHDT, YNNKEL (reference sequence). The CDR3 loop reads CASSAKNLGYYEQYF. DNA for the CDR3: TGTGCCAGCAGCGCCAAGAACCTGGGCTACTACGAGCAGTACTTC.

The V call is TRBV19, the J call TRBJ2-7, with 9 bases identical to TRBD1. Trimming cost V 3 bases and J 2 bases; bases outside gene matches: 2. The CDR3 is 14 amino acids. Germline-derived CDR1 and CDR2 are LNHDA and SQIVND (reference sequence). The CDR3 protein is CASSMRTGAYEQYF. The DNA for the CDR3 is TGTGCCAGTAGTATGAGGACAGGGGCCTACGAGCAGTACTTC.

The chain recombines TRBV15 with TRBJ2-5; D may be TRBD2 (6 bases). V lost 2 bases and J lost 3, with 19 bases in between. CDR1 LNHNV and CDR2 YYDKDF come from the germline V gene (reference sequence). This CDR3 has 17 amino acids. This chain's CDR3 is CATSRTDVLAIEETQYF. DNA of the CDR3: TGTGCCACCAGCAGAACTGACGTGCTAGCGATAGAAGAGACCCAGTACTTC.

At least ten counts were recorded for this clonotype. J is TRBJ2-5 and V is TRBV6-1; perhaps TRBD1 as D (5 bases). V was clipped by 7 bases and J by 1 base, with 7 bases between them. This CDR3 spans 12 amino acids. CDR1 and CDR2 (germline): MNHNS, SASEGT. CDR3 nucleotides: TGTGCCAGCAATGGGGCCCAAGAGACCCAGTACTTC. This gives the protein CASNGAQETQYF.

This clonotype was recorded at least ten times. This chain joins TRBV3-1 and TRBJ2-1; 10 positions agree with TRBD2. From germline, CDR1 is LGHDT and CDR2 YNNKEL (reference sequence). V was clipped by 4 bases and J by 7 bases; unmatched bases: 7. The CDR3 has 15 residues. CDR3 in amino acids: CASSRLAGGRNEQFF. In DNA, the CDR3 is TGTGCCAGCAGCCGTTTAGCGGGGGGTCGTAATGAGCAGTTCTTC.

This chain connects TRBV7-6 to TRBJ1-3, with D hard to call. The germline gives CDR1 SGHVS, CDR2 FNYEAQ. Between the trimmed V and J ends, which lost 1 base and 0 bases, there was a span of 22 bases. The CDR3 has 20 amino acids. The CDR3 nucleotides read TGTGCCAGCAGCTTAGTAAAGGAGTATTTTGGGGAAAGCTCTGGAAACACCATATATTTT. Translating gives CASSLVKEYFGESSGNTIYF.

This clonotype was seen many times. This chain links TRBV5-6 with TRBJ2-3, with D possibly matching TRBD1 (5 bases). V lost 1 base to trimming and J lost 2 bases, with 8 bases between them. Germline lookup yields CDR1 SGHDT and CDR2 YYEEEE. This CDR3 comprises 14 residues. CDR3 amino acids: CASSLPTATDTQYF. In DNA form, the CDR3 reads TGTGCCAGCAGCTTGCCGACAGCCACAGATACGCAGTATTTT.

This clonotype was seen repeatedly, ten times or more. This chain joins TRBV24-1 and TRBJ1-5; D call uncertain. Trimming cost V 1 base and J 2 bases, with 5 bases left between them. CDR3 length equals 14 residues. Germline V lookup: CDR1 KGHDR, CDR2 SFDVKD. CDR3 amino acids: CATSDFGGNQPQHF. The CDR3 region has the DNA TGTGCCACCAGTGATTTTGGGGGCAATCAGCCCCAGCATTTT.

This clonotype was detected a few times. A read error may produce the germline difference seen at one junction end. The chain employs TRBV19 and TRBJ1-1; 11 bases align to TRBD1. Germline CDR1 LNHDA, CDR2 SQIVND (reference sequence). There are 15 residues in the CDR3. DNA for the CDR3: TGTACCAGTACCCCGGACAGGGGGCAGGGGACTGAAGCTTTCTTT. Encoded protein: CTSTPDRGQGTEAFF.